This TCR beta chain was captured in a study of OX40 agonist ivuxolimab in advanced cancers. Method: immunoSEQ multiplex PCR; TCRdb's copy keeps in-frame clones and lacks some. The sample yields about 58,000 clones, approximately 90% seen once. CDR1 and CDR2 from the germline V gene are SGHTA and FQGTGA. There are 15 residues in the CDR3. The V gene end was trimmed by 5 bases and the J gene end by 5 bases; junction bases not matched to a gene: 10. The rearrangement joins TRBV7-3 to TRBJ2-5; TRBD2 matches at 8 bases. The sequences come from CD4+ or CD8+ T cells sorted from blood, collected in a trial of the OX40 agonist ivuxolimab. This TCR was recovered from an adult with an advanced solid tumor such as melanoma, head and neck, liver or kidney cancer. CDR3 nucleotides: TGTGCCAGCAGCCTTGGACTAGCTGGATCCGAGACCCAGTACTTC. Protein: CASSLGLAGSETQYF.